This T cell receptor (beta chain) comes out of a study of blood T cell repertoires in COVID-19. Across the study: Acute-phase and convalescent COVID-19 samples originated in the United States, Italy and Spain.

Sequencing was performed with immunoSEQ multiplex PCR; in TCRdb, only in-frame clones are kept and a portion is missing. In the table there are about 14,000 clones, around 91% of which are singletons. CDR3 length: 16 residues. V was cut by 7 bases and J by 5 bases, with 21 bases left in between. Germline CDR1 and CDR2: MDHEN and SYDVKM. This receptor was taken from a man between 50 and 59 years old with active COVID-19. V and J are TRBV28 and TRBJ2-1; tentative D call: TRBD2 (6 bases). Input material: peripheral blood. CDR3 in DNA: TGTGCCAGCACTTACCCCGGAGGGCGAAGAGACAATGAGCAGTTCTTC. It translates to CASTYPGGRRDNEQFF.